This T cell receptor beta chain was retrieved from a study of T cell changes during pregnancy in multiple sclerosis. The V and J ends lost 4 bases and 2 bases, in that order; junction bases with no gene match: 6. This CDR3 has 15 residues. Germline values: CDR1 MNHEY, CDR2 SMNVEV (reference sequence). Sequencing was performed with immunoSEQ multiplex PCR; in TCRdb, only in-frame clones are kept and a portion is missing. The data contain about 85,000 clones, approximately 91% of them singletons. This rearrangement joins TRBV27 to TRBJ1-2; 8 nucleotides line up with TRBD1. The source of this sequence is a female donor with multiple sclerosis, enrolled in a pregnancy study. Sequencing was performed on peripheral blood, taken in the first trimester of pregnancy. The CDR3 bases are TGTGCCAGCAGTTCGAACAGGGGGTGGAACTATGGCTACACCTTC. Its translation: CASSSNRGWNYGYTF.